The source of this T cell receptor (beta chain) is a study of cytomegalovirus exposure and HLA in healthy donors (dated by TCRdb to the late 2010s). For context, the study as a whole: According to an earlier analysis of 587 of the donors, 200 million or so T cells yielded over 90 million unique TCR beta sequences and 250 to 350 Gb of sequence data. The study aimed to test whether signatures of past pathogen exposure could be identified by cataloging public T cell receptors. Of the 350 to 450 genotyped donors, 75% to 85% were placed in the genetic ancestry cluster associated with self-reported Caucasian donors. HLA typing included class I and class II loci at four-digit resolution. To study patterns of TCR occurrence, a later analysis re-analyzed previously published TCR beta repertoires from several hundred donors and added high-resolution HLA genotyping. Alongside the repertoire data, information on donor age, sex, ethnicity and CMV serostatus was compiled. Typing coverage differed by locus: A, B, C, DRB1 and DQB1 were typed in about 620-640 donors, DQA1 in 500 to 550, DPA1 in around 600, and DPB1 in just under 490. Among 350 to 400 genotyped donors of the cohort, an average of around 240,000 unique TCR beta nucleotide sequences were sequenced per donor, around a sixth of them non-productive. Rather than drawing on any new phenotypic data, the later analysis identified candidate immune exposures from TCR beta sequences and the way those sequences occurred across donors. Besides the first cohort of roughly 660 subjects, a separate validation cohort made up of 120 different subjects was used. Genome-wide SNP genotypes for about 55% of the roughly 670 donors were used in a later genetic analysis, which treated that subset as a discovery cohort. To predict cytomegalovirus infection status, the study brought together high-throughput TCR immunosequencing, statistical association of individual TCRs with disease status, and machine learning. Every discovery cohort repertoire had been produced on one sequencing platform. Four to six DR-DQ haplotypes were handled as single units for association and clustering, since linkage in the cohort was strong. An earlier analysis of around 540 of the donors applied high-throughput TCR beta sequencing to assess whether each TCR beta V gene segment acted as functional or pseudogenic. An early release covering roughly 580 HLA-typed donors comprised about 290 gigabases of sequencing data and 65 million to 100 million unique TCR sequences. The study profiled the T cell repertoires of fewer than 850 subjects by immunosequencing and related them to cytomegalovirus serostatus.

The paper's findings and limits, for the study overall: Most TCR sequences were observed very rarely across donors, whereas some public TCRs were present in many individuals. CMV serostatus was the only immune exposure information available for the cohort. Linkage disequilibrium might explain the correlated functional status among segregating V segments, but an unknown experimental factor could not be ruled out. In an earlier analysis of fewer than 750 of the donors, most TCR beta V segments were observed in productive rearrangements about 87% or about 30% of the time, broadly matching IMGT annotations. The authors suggested that the approach could potentially be extended to other disease states and immunological phenotypes. This cohort had only TCR beta chains sequenced, and the lack of alpha or paired-chain data limited which features could be detected. In both the original and validation cohorts, the classifier was reported to diagnose cytomegalovirus status with high specificity and sensitivity. In a later genetic analysis, a missense DCLRE1C variant was associated with V-gene and J-gene trimming of TCR beta chains, and the association was replicated in an independent cohort. A total of about 180 TCR beta chains were listed by the study as associated with cytomegalovirus. Because some donors lacked HLA typing at each locus, the association tests relied only on the typed subset. In a later analysis, HLA-associated TCR beta chains showed more clonal expansion and lower generation probabilities than non-associated chains that were equally common. According to a later analysis, most CMV-associated TCR beta chains appeared to be HLA-restricted, and the HLA associations seemed to be driven largely by CMV exposure. Three of the identified cytomegalovirus-associated TCR beta chains were confirmed in vitro to be specific for cytomegalovirus antigens. A further reported finding was that TCR beta sequences accurately predicted the HLA-A and HLA-B alleles for most subjects in the first cohort. Several of the top co-occurrence clusters appeared to be linked to parvovirus B19, influenza, CMV and Epstein-Barr virus, according to a later analysis. Strong co-occurrence of HLA alleles, especially DR and DQ, made assigning TCR associations to individual alleles difficult. Specific HLA alleles were associated with 16,951 TCR beta sequences at a false discovery rate of 0.05 in a later analysis. A cluster of highly shared sequence variants was judged likely to represent a technical artifact of the sequencing pipeline. Because counts were too low, roughly 16 rarely observed V segments, including chromosome 9 orphons, were excluded from the earlier analysis of some 590 of the donors. According to a later analysis, TCR association rates differed among HLA loci, with DRB1 alleles showing the most associated TCRs and HLA-C alleles showing the fewest. According to a later genetic analysis, donors in an Asian-associated ancestry cluster had fewer N-insertions in productive TCRs than the approximately 670-donor mean. Presence/absence analyses assumed roughly uniform sequencing depth across donors, an assumption that may not hold.

The library was built by means of the immunoSEQ multiplex PCR assay. For the multiplex PCR, a mixture combining 60 forward primers for TCR Vbeta segments and 13 reverse primers for TCR Jbeta segments was used. Amplification of the CDR3 region of rearranged TCR beta genes was performed with a multiplex PCR assay on genomic DNA. The Illumina HiSeq System was used to sequence the amplified TCR beta libraries as 87-base-pair reads. As for how the authors treated the data: A later analysis counted about 80 million unique TCR beta chains across the 650 to 700 repertoires, and 10 million to 11 million of these chains were shared by at least two donors. A nearest-neighbor algorithm error-corrected the raw reads and collapsed the reads into unique sequences, merging closely related sequences to remove PCR and sequencing errors. CDR3 sequences were aligned to IMGT reference sequences to assign V, D and J gene segments. For a sequence to be retained, a match of at least six nucleotides to both a V gene segment and a J gene segment was required. Rearrangements were classified as productive when the CDR3 lacked stop codons and remained in frame with V and J, and all other rearrangements were classified as non-productive. CDR3 was defined by IMGT convention, running from the second conserved V-encoded cysteine to the conserved J-encoded phenylalanine. Sequences without an unambiguous match to a single V gene segment were excluded from the earlier analysis of 587 of the donors. An earlier analysis of around 600 of the donors classified V segments as functional when productive rearrangements were above 56.7% and as segregating when the standard deviation between donors was above 5%. A statistical classification framework was built to diagnose cytomegalovirus status from the catalog of TCR beta chain sequences. A later analysis assigned V and J genes by comparing TCR nucleotide sequences with IMGT/GENE-DB human TR gene sequences. A later analysis assigned CDR3 sequences and most-parsimonious VDJ recombination scenarios with the TCRdist pipeline. A later analysis defined each TCR beta chain by its CDR3 amino acid sequence plus V-gene family, and excluded reads lacking a unique V-gene family. A later analysis removed 500 to 650 highly shared, low-generation-probability nucleotide sequences to deal with suspected cross-contamination and a sequencing artifact. For each public chain, a later analysis derived a clonal expansion index from normalized ranks of inferred template counts within each repertoire. A later analysis computed generation probabilities with a VDJ recombination model fitted to out-of-frame rearrangements, and checked the results against IGoR. A later analysis scored TCR-TCR, TCR-HLA and TCR-CMV co-occurrence with hypergeometric tests, applying a repertoire-size bias correction to TCR pairs. False discovery rates were estimated in a later analysis by permuting HLA or CMV assignments 20 times. A later analysis grouped co-occurring TCRs with DBSCAN, adding TCRdist sequence similarity when clustering within HLA-allele-positive subsets. Repertoires with fewer than 30,000 or more than 120,000 public chains were left out of co-occurrence clustering, as were about five repertoires with anomalous nucleotide sharing. TCRdb carries this immuneACCESS record with in-frame sequences only. Its versions omit some clonotypes, under half of them owing to an unresolved V gene in the studies checked, with the rest unexplained. That table furnishes V, J and clone size, whereas the DNA furnished D and trimming. The sample contains around 140,000 clones, approximately 87% of them found a single time. The top ten clones comprise 1.5% of the sample.

Remarks on this clone: Which antigen it targets is not known. The record has no base qualities; no much larger clone is one base away.

The cohort was made up of 500 to 800 healthy bone marrow donors. At the time of sampling, every cohort member was nominally healthy, though immune exposures that went unrecorded were likely present. The donor was CMV seronegative and belonged to the group of 380 or so seronegative cohort members. Each donor provided a peripheral blood sample, and peripheral blood mononuclear cells were used for TCR beta sequencing. Genomic DNA was extracted from the blood cell samples with the Qiagen DNeasy Blood Extraction Kit. The sample was PBMCs. The TCR comes from a man aged 35-49 years in good health and CMV-seronegative.

CDR3 sequence: CASSQPPGQGYHNEQFF. The DNA sequence is TGCGCCAGCAGCCAACCACCGGGACAGGGGTACCACAATGAGCAGTTCTTC. Here the chain combines TRBV4-1 and TRBJ2-1, and 10 junctional nucleotides match TRBD1. Via the germline V gene, CDR1 is MGHRA and CDR2 YSYEKL. The CDR3, from cysteine to phenylalanine, totals 17 residues. Here the CDR3 DNA is all that survives: 51 bases in frame from base 1. V trim: 2 bases; J trim: 5 bases; unmatched bases: 9.